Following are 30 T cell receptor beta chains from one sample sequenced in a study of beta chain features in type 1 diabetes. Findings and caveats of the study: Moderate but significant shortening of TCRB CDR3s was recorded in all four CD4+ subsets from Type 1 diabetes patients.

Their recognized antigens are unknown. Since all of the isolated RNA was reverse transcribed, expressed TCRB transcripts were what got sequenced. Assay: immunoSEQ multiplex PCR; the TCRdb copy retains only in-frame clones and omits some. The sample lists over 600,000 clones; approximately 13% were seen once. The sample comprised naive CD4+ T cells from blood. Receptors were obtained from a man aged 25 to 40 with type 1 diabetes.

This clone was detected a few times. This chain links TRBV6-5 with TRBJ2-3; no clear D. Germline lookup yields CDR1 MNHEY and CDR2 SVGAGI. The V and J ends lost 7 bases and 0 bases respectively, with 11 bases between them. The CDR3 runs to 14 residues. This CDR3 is CASKSSTSTDTQYF. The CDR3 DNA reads TGTGCCAGCAAGAGTAGCACTAGCACAGATACGCAGTATTTT.

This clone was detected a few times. CDR3 residues: CASSGKDRVNTEAFF. As DNA, the CDR3 is TGTGCCAGCAGCGGGAAGGACAGAGTAAACACTGAAGCTTTCTTT. This chain joins TRBV5-4 and TRBJ1-1; a weak D match, TRBD1 (6 bases). The CDR3 has 15 residues. V lost 4 bases to trimming and J lost 2 bases, with 15 bases between them. Germline lookup yields CDR1 SGHNT and CDR2 YYREEE (reference sequence). The whole variable domain, filled in from reference TRBV5-4 and TRBJ1-1, reads ETGVTQSPTHLIKTRGQQVTLRCSSQSGHNTVSWYQQALGQGPQFIFQYYREEENGRGNFPPRFSGLQFPNYSSELNVNALELDDSALYLCASSGKDRVNTEAFFGQGTRLTVV.

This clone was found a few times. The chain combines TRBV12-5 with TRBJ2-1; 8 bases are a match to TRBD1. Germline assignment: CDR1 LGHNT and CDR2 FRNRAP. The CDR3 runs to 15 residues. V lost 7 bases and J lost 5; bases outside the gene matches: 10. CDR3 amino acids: CASAAQGDHHNEQFF. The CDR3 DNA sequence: TGTGCTAGTGCAGCACAGGGGGATCATCACAATGAGCAGTTCTTC.

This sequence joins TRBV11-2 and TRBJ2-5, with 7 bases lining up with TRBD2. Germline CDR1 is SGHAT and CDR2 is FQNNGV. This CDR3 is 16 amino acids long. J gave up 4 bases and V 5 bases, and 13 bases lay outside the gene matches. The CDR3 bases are TGTGCCAGCAGCACCACGGGACTACGATTAGGAGAGACCCAGTACTTC. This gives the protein CASSTTGLRLGETQYF.

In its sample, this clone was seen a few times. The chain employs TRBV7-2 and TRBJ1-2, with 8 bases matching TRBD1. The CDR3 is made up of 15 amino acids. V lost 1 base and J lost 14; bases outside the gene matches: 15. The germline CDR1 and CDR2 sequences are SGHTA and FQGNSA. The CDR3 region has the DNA TGTGCCAGCAGCTTAGAGGCAGGGGGCCCCGGAGGTAGAACCTTC. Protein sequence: CASSLEAGGPGGRTF.

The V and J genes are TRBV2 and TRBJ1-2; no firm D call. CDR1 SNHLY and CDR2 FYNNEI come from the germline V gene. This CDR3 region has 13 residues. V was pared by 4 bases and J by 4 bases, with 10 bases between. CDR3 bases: TGTGCCAGCAGTGTGGAAGGGCGCTATGGCTACACCTTC. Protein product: CASSVEGRYGYTF.

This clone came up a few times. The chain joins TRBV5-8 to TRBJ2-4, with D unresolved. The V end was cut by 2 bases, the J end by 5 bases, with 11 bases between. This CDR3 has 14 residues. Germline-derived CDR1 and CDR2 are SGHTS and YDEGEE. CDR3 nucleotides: TGTGCCAGCAGCTTTGGGCCCCGTCAAAACATTCAGTACTTC. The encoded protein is CASSFGPRQNIQYF.

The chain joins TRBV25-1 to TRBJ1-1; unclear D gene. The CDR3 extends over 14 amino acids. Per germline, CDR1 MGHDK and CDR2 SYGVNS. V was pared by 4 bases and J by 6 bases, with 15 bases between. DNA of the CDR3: TGTGCCAGCAGTGTGTTACAAGGAATCCCTGAAGCTTTCTTT. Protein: CASSVLQGIPEAFF.

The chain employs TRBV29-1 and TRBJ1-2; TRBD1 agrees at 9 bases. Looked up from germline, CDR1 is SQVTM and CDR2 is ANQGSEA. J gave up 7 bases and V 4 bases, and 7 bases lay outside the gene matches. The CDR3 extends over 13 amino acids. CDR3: CSVVGTGIAGYTF. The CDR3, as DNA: TGCAGCGTTGTTGGGACAGGGATTGCTGGCTACACCTTC. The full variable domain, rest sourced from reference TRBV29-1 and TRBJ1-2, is SAVISQKPSRDICQRGTSLTIQCQVDSQVTMMFWYRQQPGQSLTLIATANQGSEATYESGFVIDKFPISRPNLTFSTLTVSNMSPEDSSIYLCSVVGTGIAGYTFGSGTRLTVV.

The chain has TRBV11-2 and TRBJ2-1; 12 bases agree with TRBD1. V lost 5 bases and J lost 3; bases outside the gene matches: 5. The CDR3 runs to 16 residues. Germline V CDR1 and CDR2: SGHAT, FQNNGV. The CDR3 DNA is TGTGCCAGCAGCCCTGGGACAGGGGGCCTCTACAATGAGCAGTTCTTC. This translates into CASSPGTGGLYNEQFF.

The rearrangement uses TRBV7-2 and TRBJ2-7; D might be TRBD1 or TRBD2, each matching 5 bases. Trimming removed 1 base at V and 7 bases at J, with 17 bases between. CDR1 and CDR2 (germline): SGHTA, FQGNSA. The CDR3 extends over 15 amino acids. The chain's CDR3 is CASSLGQIGTAEQYF. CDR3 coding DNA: TGTGCCAGCAGCTTAGGTCAGATCGGGACGGCTGAGCAGTACTTC.

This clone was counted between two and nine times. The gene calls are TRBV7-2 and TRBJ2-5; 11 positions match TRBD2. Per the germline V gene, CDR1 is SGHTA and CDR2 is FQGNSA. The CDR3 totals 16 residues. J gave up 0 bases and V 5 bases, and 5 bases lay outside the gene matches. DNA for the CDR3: TGTGCCAGCAGCCTTACTAGCGGGGGATACCAAGAGACCCAGTACTTC. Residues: CASSLTSGGYQETQYF.

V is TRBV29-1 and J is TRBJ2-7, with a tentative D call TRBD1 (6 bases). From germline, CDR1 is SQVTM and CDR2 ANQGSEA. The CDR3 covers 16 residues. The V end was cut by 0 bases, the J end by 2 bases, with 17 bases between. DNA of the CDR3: TGCAGCGTTGAAGATATCGACAGGTTGCAGGCCTACGAGCAGTACTTC. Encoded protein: CSVEDIDRLQAYEQYF.

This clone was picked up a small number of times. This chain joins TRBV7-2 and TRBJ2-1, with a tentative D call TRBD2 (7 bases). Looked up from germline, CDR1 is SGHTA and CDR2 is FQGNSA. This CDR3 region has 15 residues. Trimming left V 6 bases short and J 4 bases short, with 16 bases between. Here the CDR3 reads CASSIGGAVYNEQFF. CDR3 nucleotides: TGTGCCAGCAGTATTGGGGGGGCCGTATACAATGAGCAGTTCTTC.

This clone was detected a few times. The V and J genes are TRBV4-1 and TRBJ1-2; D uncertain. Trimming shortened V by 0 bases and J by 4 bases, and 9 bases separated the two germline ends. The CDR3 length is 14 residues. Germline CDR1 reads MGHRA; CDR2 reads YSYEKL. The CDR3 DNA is TGCGCCAGCAGCCAAGATTCGGGTGTCTATGGCTACACCTTC. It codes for CASSQDSGVYGYTF.

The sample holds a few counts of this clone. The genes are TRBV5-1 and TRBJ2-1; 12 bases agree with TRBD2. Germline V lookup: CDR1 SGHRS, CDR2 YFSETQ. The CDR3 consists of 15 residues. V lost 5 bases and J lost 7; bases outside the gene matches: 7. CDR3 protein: CASSIGGLAGNEQFF. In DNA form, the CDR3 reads TGCGCCAGCAGTATTGGGGGACTAGCGGGTAATGAGCAGTTCTTC.

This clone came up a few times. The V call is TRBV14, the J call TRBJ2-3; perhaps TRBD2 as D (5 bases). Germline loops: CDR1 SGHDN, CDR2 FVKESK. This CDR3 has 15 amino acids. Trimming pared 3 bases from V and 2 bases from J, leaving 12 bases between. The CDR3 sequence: CASSHGLANTDTQYF. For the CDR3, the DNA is TGTGCCAGCAGCCATGGTCTAGCTAACACAGATACGCAGTATTTT.

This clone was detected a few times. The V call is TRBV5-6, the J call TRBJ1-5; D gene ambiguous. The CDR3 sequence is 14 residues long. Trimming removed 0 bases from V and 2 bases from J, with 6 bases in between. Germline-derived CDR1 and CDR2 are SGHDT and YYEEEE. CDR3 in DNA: TGTGCCAGCAGCTTGGGTCCCGGCAATCAGCCCCAGCATTTT. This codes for CASSLGPGNQPQHF.

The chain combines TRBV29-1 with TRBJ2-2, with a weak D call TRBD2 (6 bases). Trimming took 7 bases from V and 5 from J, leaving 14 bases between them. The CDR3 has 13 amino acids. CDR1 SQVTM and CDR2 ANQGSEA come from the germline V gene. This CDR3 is CSGGGVGTGELFF. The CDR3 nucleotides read TGCAGCGGTGGAGGGGTTGGGACCGGGGAGCTGTTTTTT.

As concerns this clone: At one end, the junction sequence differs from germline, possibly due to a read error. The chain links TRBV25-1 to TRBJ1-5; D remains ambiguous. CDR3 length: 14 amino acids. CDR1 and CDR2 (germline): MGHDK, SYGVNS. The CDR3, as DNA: TGTGCCAGCAGTGCTGGGGTATTCAATCAGCCCAAGCATTTT. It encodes CASSAGVFNQPKHF.

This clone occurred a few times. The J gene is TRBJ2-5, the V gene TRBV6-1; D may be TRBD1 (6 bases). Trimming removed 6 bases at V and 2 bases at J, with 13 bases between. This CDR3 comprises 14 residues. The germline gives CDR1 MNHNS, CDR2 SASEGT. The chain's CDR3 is CASRSQGKQETQYF. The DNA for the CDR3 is TGTGCCAGCAGATCACAGGGAAAACAAGAGACCCAGTACTTC.

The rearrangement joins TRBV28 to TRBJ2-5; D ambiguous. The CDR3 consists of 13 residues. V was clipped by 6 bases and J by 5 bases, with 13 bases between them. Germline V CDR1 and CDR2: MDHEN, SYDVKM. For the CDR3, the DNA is TGTGCCAGCAGGAAGACTGCCTTGGAGACCCAGTACTTC. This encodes CASRKTALETQYF.

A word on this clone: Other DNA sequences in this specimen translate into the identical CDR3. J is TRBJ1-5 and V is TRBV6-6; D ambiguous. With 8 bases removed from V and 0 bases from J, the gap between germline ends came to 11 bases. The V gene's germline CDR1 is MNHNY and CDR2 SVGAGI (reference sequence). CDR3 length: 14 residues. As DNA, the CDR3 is TGTGCCAGCGAGCCGGGAGATAGCAATCAGCCCCAGCATTTT. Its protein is CASEPGDSNQPQHF.

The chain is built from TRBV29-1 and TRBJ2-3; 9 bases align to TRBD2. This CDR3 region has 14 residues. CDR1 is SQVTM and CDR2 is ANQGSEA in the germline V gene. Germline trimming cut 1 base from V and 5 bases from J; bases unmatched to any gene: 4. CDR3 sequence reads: CSVEGAGGGDTQYF. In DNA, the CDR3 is TGCAGCGTTGAAGGAGCGGGGGGTGGAGATACGCAGTATTTT.

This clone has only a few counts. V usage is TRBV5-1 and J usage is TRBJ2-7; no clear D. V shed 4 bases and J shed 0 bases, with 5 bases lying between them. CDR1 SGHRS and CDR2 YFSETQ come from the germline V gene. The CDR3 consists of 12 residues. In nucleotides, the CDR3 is TGCGCCAGCAGCGCGAACTCCTACGAGCAGTACTTC. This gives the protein CASSANSYEQYF.

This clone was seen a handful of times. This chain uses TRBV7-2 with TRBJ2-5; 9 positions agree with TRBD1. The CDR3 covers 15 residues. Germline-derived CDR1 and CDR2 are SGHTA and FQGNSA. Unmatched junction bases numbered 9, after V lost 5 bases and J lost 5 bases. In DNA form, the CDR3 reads TGTGCCAGCAGCCCAGGGACAGGGTTGAGGGAGACCCAGTACTTC. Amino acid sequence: CASSPGTGLRETQYF.

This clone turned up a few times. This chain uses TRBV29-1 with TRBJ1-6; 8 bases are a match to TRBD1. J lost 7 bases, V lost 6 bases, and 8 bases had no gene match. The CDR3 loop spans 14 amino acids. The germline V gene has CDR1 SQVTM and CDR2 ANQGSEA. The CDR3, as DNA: TGCAGCGTCGCGGACAGGGAGGGAAATTCACCCCTCCACTTT. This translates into CSVADREGNSPLHF.

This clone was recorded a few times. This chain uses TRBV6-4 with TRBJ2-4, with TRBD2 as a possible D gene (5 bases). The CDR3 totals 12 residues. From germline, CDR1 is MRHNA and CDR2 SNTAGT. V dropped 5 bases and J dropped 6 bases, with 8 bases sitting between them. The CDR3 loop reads CASSSRGNIQYF. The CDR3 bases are TGTGCCAGCAGTTCCCGGGGAAACATTCAGTACTTC.

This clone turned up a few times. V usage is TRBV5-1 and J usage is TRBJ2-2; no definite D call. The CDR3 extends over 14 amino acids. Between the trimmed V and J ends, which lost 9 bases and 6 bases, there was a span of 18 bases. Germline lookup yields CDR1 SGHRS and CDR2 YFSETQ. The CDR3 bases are TGCGCCACTACGACTGATGCCAAGGCCGGGGAGCTGTTTTTT. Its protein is CATTTDAKAGELFF.

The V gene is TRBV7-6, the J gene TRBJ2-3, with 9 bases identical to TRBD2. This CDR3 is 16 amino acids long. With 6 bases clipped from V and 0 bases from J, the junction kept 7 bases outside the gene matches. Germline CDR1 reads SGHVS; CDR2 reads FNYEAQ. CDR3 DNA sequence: TGTGCCAGCAGACCCCTAGCGGGGTTTAGCACAGATACGCAGTATTTT. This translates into CASRPLAGFSTDTQYF.